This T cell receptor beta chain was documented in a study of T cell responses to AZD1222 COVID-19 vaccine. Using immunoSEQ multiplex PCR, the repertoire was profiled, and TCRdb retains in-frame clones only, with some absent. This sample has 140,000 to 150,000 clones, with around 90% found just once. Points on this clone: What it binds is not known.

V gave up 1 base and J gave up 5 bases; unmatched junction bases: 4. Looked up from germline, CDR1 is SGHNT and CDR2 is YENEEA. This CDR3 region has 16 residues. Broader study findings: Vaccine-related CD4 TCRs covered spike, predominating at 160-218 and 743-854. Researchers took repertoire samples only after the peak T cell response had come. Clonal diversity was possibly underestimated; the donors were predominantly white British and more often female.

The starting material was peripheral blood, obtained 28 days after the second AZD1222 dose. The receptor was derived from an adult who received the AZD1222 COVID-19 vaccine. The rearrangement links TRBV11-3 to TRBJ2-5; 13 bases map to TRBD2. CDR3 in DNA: TGTGCCAGCAGCTTAGGGACTAGCGGGAGTCCGGAGACCCAGTACTTC. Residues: CASSLGTSGSPETQYF.